This T cell receptor beta chain was found in a study of T cell clones after liver transplantation. About the study: Subjects received no induction therapy and standard immunosuppression until randomization at 12-24 months post-transplant. Tolerance: complete withdrawal held at least one year, liver enzymes staying within twice normal.

With 1 base removed from V and 4 bases from J, the gap between germline ends came to 11 bases. Germline lookup yields CDR1 LNHDA and CDR2 SQIVND (reference sequence). There are 15 residues in the CDR3. Clones were sequenced by immunoSEQ multiplex PCR, and TCRdb holds only the in-frame ones, with some missing. The sample has about 120,000 clones; over 75% are singletons. This clonotype was sampled from a human patient who received a liver transplant. The graft donor may account for some of the T cells. Sequencing was performed on CD4+ T cells from blood, taken 12 months after liver transplant. The V gene is TRBV19, the J gene TRBJ2-1, with D perhaps TRBD2 (5 bases). The CDR3 nucleotides read TGTGCCAGTAGTATAGGTGGAGCGGATTACAATGAGCAGTTCTTC. This encodes CASSIGGADYNEQFF.